This TCR beta chain was documented in a study of CD8+CD57+ T cells in acquired aplastic anemia (dated by TCRdb to the late 2010s). In the study overall: DNA extracted from sorted CD4+ and CD8+ cells had a mean of approximately 3.4 ug, with a range of 0.2 to 27.4 ug. CD8+CD57+ expansion was defined as a frequency above the mean frequency observed in healthy subjects. Here is what the overall study found, with its caveats: No significant difference in CD8+ Simpson's diversity was found between patients and healthy controls (P=0.060). Roughly 30 CD8+ CDR3 sequences were found to be shared between patients and controls, but these sequences appeared to be highly expressed in patients and within the immunodominant clones of the patients.

Many counts were recorded for this clonotype. Its antigen specificity is not known. No much larger clonotype is one base removed from it; base qualities were not supplied. CDR1 and CDR2, looked up from the germline V gene, are SQVTM and ANQGSEA. The CDR3 sequence holds 16 residues, the cysteine and phenylalanine included. Here the CDR3 DNA is all that survives: 48 bases in frame from base 1. The V end gives up 1 base and the J end 1 base, leaving 9 bases in the junction not matched to a gene. Profiling of TCR beta VDJ combinations and CDR3 sequences used genomic DNA as the template. TCR repertoire sequencing was run on an Illumina HiSeq 2000. Processing in the source paper ran as follows. Repertoire assessment relied on Simpson's diversity index, CDR3 size and DJ length profiles, and TRBV/TRBJ rearrangement plots. The most abundant DNA sequence in the deep sequencing data was taken as the immunodominant clone. CDR3 amino acid sequences were checked for sharing between subjects and were compared against published repertoires and the VDJdb database. TCRdb trimmed the raw reads at Q25, called clones with MiXCR and kept productive beta chains. Merged by CDR3 protein, the rows form single entries marked with the most common genes and DNA. TCRdb, not the authors, supplied the V and J calls. For this sample there are just over 450,000 distinct CDR3 sequences; over 25% appear just once. The ten biggest clones cover nearly 0.85% of the sample.

Flow cytometry had shown CD8+CD57+ cell expansion in the patients selected for sequencing. Severe acquired aplastic anemia was diagnosed in all patients according to International Study of Aplastic Anemia and Agranulocytosis and Camitta criteria. At the time blood was sampled, none of the patients had received any therapy. In this study, sorted CD4+ and CD8+ T cells from the blood of healthy subjects and of severe aplastic anemia patients had their TCR repertoires deep-sequenced. Patients were enrolled in the USA under clinicaltrials.gov protocols 00001620, 01623167, 00001397, 00071045, 00081523 and 00961064. Ficoll-Paque density gradient centrifugation was used to isolate peripheral blood mononuclear cells. Before DNA was extracted, CD4+ and CD8+ T cells were sorted using either FACS or magnetic beads.

Sequenced input: sorted CD4+, CD8+, or CD8+CD57+ T cells (not recorded which) from PBMCs. Recombination connected TRBV29-1 to TRBJ2-7; TRBD2 aligns with 8 central bases. The source of this sequence is a human donor with aplastic anemia. This receptor carries the CDR3 CSVEGAQRGSSYEQYF. The sequenced DNA is TGCAGCGTTGAAGGGGCCCAGCGGGGGTCTTCCTACGAGCAGTACTTC.